Below are 29 T cell receptor beta chains sequenced from a single sample in a study of T-cell reconstitution after alpha-beta-depleted transplantation in children. It was with unique molecular identifiers that the TCRbeta library was prepared. A single record per CDR3 protein comes from TCRdb applying MiXCR to the PCR reads. Among some 460,000 distinct CDR3 sequences listed, 15% to 20% were seen once. The starting material was PBMCs, mostly from graft donor cells, obtained 360 days after TCRalphabeta/CD19-depleted stem cell transplant. These receptors all come from a boy under two years old who had a stem cell transplant for Wiskott-Aldrich syndrome, so the T cells may come from the graft donor.

This clonotype was counted between two and nine times. The chain recombines TRBV27 with TRBJ2-1, with TRBD1 matching 9 bases. The CDR3 extends over 16 amino acids. Germline CDR1 and CDR2: MNHEY and SMNVEV (reference sequence). V trimming: 5 bases; J trimming: 8 bases; junction bases outside the gene matches: 13. Written as DNA, the CDR3 is TGTGCCAGCAGTCCGCTGGGACAGGGTTGGTGGCATGAGCAGTTCTTC. Translating it yields CASSPLGQGWWHEQFF.

This chain links TRBV27 with TRBJ1-5; D ambiguous. The V and J ends lost 2 bases and 10 bases respectively, with 12 bases between them. Looked up from germline, CDR1 is MNHEY and CDR2 is SMNVEV (reference sequence). The CDR3 spans 13 residues. CDR3 sequence: CASSLGRFGPQHF. CDR3 nucleotide sequence: TGTGCCAGCAGTTTAGGGCGATTTGGTCCCCAGCATTTT.

This clonotype was seen a few times. V usage is TRBV20-1 and J usage is TRBJ2-3; D is ambiguous. The V end was cut by 4 bases, the J end by 2 bases, with 7 bases between. CDR1 DFQATT and CDR2 SNEGSKA come from the germline V gene (reference sequence). The CDR3 runs 12 residues. The CDR3 here is CSANKPTDTQYF. CDR3 DNA sequence: TGCAGTGCTAACAAACCCACAGATACGCAGTATTTT.

This sequence joins TRBV4-1 and TRBJ2-4, with 7 bases identical to TRBD2. V trimming: 1 base; J trimming: 1 base; junction bases outside the gene matches: 16. The CDR3 covers 20 residues. The germline CDR1 and CDR2 sequences are MGHRA and YSYEKL. The CDR3 sequence is CASSQVGVGIGRVAKNIQYF. CDR3 bases: TGCGCCAGCAGCCAAGTTGGAGTCGGGATAGGGAGGGTTGCCAAAAACATTCAGTACTTC.

J is TRBJ2-7 and V is TRBV11-1; 10 bases align to TRBD2. The germline V gene encodes CDR1 SGHAT and CDR2 FQDESV (reference sequence). The CDR3 totals 21 residues. J gave up 2 bases and V 5 bases, and 24 bases lay outside the gene matches. CDR3 bases: TGTGCCAGCAGCGGCCCAGGGTTAGGGCTAGCGGGAGTCTTCTCTCCCTACGAGCAGTACTTC. Protein: CASSGPGLGLAGVFSPYEQYF.

The chain uses TRBV12-3 or TRBV12-4 and TRBJ1-5; D remains ambiguous. The J call is doubtful: the DNA matches TRBJ2-3 better. This CDR3 comprises 13 residues. The CDR3 DNA sequence: TGTGCCAGCAGTTTACGGAGCAATCAGCCCCAGTATTTT. It encodes CASSLRSNQPQYF.

Written as DNA, the CDR3 is TGTGCCAGCAGCTCGGACCCCCCCTACGAGCAGTACTTC. It yields the protein CASSSDPPYEQYF. The rearrangement joins TRBV2 to TRBJ2-7; D not resolved. V lost 6 bases to trimming and J lost 2 bases, with 11 bases between them. This CDR3 is 13 amino acids long. CDR1 and CDR2 from the germline V gene are SNHLY and FYNNEI. Filled out from reference TRBV2 and TRBJ2-7, the complete variable domain reads EPEVTQTPSHQVTQMGQEVILRCVPISNHLYFYWYRQILGQKVEFLVSFYNNEISEKSEIFDDQFSVERPDGSNFTLKIRSTKLEDSAMYFCASSSDPPYEQYFGPGTRLTVT.

There are many counts of this clonotype. The V gene is TRBV4-3, the J gene TRBJ2-6; D unclear. The V end was cut by 0 bases, the J end by 0 bases, with 9 bases between. The CDR3 length is 17 residues. Germline V lookup: CDR1 LGHNA, CDR2 YSLEER. The CDR3 DNA sequence: TGCGCCAGCAGCCAAGATGAATCCCACTCTGGGGCCAACGTCCTGACTTTC. Translating it yields CASSQDESHSGANVLTF.

The rearrangement joins TRBV6-2 or TRBV6-3 to TRBJ2-7; 9 nucleotides agree with TRBD2. This CDR3 is built from 16 residues. Per the germline V gene, CDR1 is MNHEY and CDR2 is SVGEGT. The ends lost 2 bases at V and 2 bases at J; junction bases unmatched: 7. In DNA form, the CDR3 reads TGTGCCAGCAGTTACCGTAGCGGGAGCCTCCCCTACGAGCAGTACTTC. Its protein is CASSYRSGSLPYEQYF.

This clonotype was counted only a few times. This chain uses TRBV5-1 with TRBJ1-2; a possible D gene is TRBD1 (6 bases). Germline assignment: CDR1 SGHRS and CDR2 YFSETQ. V lost 4 bases to trimming and J lost 4 bases, with 20 bases between them. The CDR3 sequence is 16 residues long. CDR3: CASSHLRAIGGYGYTF. For the CDR3, the DNA is TGCGCCAGCAGCCACTTAAGGGCTATAGGGGGCTATGGCTACACCTTC.

V and J are TRBV7-9 and TRBJ2-3; D tentatively reads TRBD1 or TRBD2 (5 bases each). V dropped 5 bases and J dropped 0 bases, with 15 bases sitting between them. This CDR3 comprises 16 residues. Germline V gene sequence: CDR1 SEHNR, CDR2 FQNEAQ (reference sequence). CDR3 nucleotides: TGTGCCAGCAGCCCTACGGGACCCCTTAGCACAGATACGCAGTATTTT. It is translated as CASSPTGPLSTDTQYF.

This clonotype was picked up a small number of times. V usage is TRBV12-3 or TRBV12-4 and J usage is TRBJ2-3, with a weak D call TRBD2 (6 bases). V was pared by 3 bases and J by 0 bases, with 16 bases between. CDR3 size: 17 residues. Here the CDR3 DNA reads TGTGCCAGCAGTTTTTGGAGACTAGGTACTAGCACAGATACGCAGTATTTT. Protein product: CASSFWRLGTSTDTQYF.

The chain is built from TRBV6-1 and TRBJ2-7, with 10 positions matching TRBD1. The germline V gene has CDR1 MNHNS and CDR2 SASEGT. This CDR3 has 14 residues. J gave up 2 bases and V 7 bases, and 5 bases lay outside the gene matches. The CDR3 sequence: CASKRGQGAYEQYF. Here the CDR3 DNA reads TGTGCCAGCAAACGCGGACAGGGGGCCTACGAGCAGTACTTC.

This CDR3 reads CSEADRGNGNYEQYF. In DNA form, the CDR3 reads TGCAGCGAGGCAGACAGGGGAAATGGGAACTACGAGCAGTACTTC. The chain combines TRBV29-1 with TRBJ2-7, with 8 positions matching TRBD1. Germline CDR1 SQVTM, CDR2 ANQGSEA. V was clipped by 7 bases and J by 3 bases; unmatched bases: 14. The CDR3 length is 15 residues.

This clonotype was seen more than once but under ten times. The chain's CDR3 is CASSFNREQFF. CDR3 nucleotides: TGTGCCAGCAGCTTTAACCGAGAGCAGTTCTTC. The chain is built from TRBV7-9 and TRBJ2-1; D call uncertain. The CDR3 is 11 amino acids. V gave up 3 bases and J gave up 10 bases, with 7 bases separating them. Germline loops: CDR1 SEHNR, CDR2 FQNEAQ (reference sequence). The full variable domain, in which reference TRBV7-9 and TRBJ2-1 provide the parts outside the CDR3, is DTGVSQNPRHKITKRGQNVTFRCDPISEHNRLYWYRQTLGQGPEFLTYFQNEAQLEKSRLLSDRFSAERPKGSFSTLEIQRTEQGDSAMYLCASSFNREQFFGPGTRLTVL.

This clonotype was found a few times. The chain joins TRBV10-3 to TRBJ1-2, with TRBD1 matching over 7 bases. CDR1 is ENHRY and CDR2 is SYGVKD in the germline V gene. The junction had 9 bases not matched to a gene; V was cut back by 2 bases and J by 0 bases. The CDR3 runs 17 residues. The CDR3 is CAISEPGQSPSNYGYTF. The CDR3 DNA reads as TGTGCCATCAGTGAGCCGGGACAGTCCCCGTCTAACTATGGCTACACCTTC.

V is TRBV29-1 and J is TRBJ2-7; D gene unclear. With 1 base removed from V and 5 bases from J, the gap between germline ends came to 9 bases. CDR1 SQVTM and CDR2 ANQGSEA come from the germline V gene. The CDR3 has 12 amino acids. The CDR3 coding sequence is TGCAGCGTTGAAGGCCGGCCCGACGAGCAGTACTTC. Protein: CSVEGRPDEQYF.

In DNA form, the CDR3 reads TGTGCCAGCAGCGTGCCCGACATCCTAAGTTGGAATGAGCAGTTCTTC. This codes for CASSVPDILSWNEQFF. The gene calls are TRBV28 and TRBJ2-1; D remains ambiguous. The germline V and J ends were trimmed by 6 bases and 7 bases, with 22 bases remaining between them. Germline V gene data show CDR1 as MDHEN and CDR2 as SYDVKM. The CDR3 is 16 residues long.

This clonotype came up a few times. The V and J genes are TRBV12-3 or TRBV12-4 and TRBJ2-2, with D uncertain. There are 13 residues in the CDR3. Trimming shortened V by 3 bases and J by 4 bases, and 6 bases separated the two germline ends. The CDR3 reads CASSLTITGELFF. CDR3 nucleotides: TGTGCCAGCAGTTTGACCATCACCGGGGAGCTGTTTTTT.

This clonotype was observed a few times. This chain uses TRBV7-2 with TRBJ2-3; D is unclear. Germline lookup yields CDR1 SGHTA and CDR2 FQGNSA. CDR3 size: 14 residues. Trimming shortened V by 10 bases and J by 0 bases, and 14 bases separated the two germline ends. CDR3 sequence reads: CATLRKESTDTQYF. CDR3 DNA: TGTGCCACCCTCCGGAAGGAAAGCACAGATACGCAGTATTTT.

The gene calls are TRBV20-1 and TRBJ2-6; TRBD1 aligns across 7 bases. Germline V lookup: CDR1 DFQATT, CDR2 SNEGSKA (reference sequence). The V gene end was trimmed by 6 bases and the J gene end by 2 bases; junction bases not matched to a gene: 7. The CDR3 spans 15 residues. The CDR3 coding sequence is TGCAGTGCGGCACCGACAGGGACTGGGGCCAACGTCCTGACTTTC. Residues: CSAAPTGTGANVLTF.

V gene TRBV5-1 combines with J gene TRBJ2-7; 7 positions match TRBD2. The V and J ends lost 6 bases and 6 bases, in that order; junction bases with no gene match: 9. The V gene's germline CDR1 is SGHRS and CDR2 YFSETQ. CDR3 length: 13 residues. The CDR3 protein is CASKGGAPGEQYF. CDR3 sequence (DNA): TGCGCCAGCAAGGGAGGGGCCCCCGGCGAGCAGTACTTC. Using reference TRBV5-1 and TRBJ2-7 for the parts outside the CDR3, the full variable domain is KAGVTQTPRYLIKTRGQQVTLSCSPISGHRSVSWYQQTPGQGLQFLFEYFSETQRNKGNFPGRFSGRQFSNSRSEMNVSTLELGDSALYLCASKGGAPGEQYFGPGTRLTVT.

This clonotype came up once. The V gene is TRBV19, the J gene TRBJ2-1; D is unresolved. Germline V gene data show CDR1 as LNHDA and CDR2 as SQIVND (reference sequence). The CDR3 runs 12 residues. The V end lost 6 bases, the J end lost 9 bases, and 12 bases lay between the germline ends. The DNA of the CDR3 is TGTGCCAGTAGGGGCACCGGCGCTGAGCAGTTCTTC. Its protein is CASRGTGAEQFF.

V is TRBV6-1 and J is TRBJ2-7, with TRBD1 matching over 11 bases. The length of the CDR3 is 15 residues. V shed 7 bases and J 3 bases; nucleotides not matched to a gene: 8. Germline lookup yields CDR1 MNHNS and CDR2 SASEGT. The CDR3 bases are TGTGCCAGCACAAAGGACAGGGGGCTTAGCTACGAGCAGTACTTC. It codes for CASTKDRGLSYEQYF.

The chain employs TRBV4-2 and TRBJ2-5; 13 bases agree with TRBD2. From germline, CDR1 is LGHNA and CDR2 YNFKEQ. The CDR3 runs 15 residues. The ends lost 7 bases at V and 5 bases at J; junction bases unmatched: 7. The CDR3 protein is CASTTSGGLGETQYF. In DNA, the CDR3 is TGTGCCAGCACGACTAGCGGGGGGCTGGGGGAGACCCAGTACTTC.

This clonotype was observed a handful of times. The V call is TRBV29-1, the J call TRBJ2-5; the D gene is possibly TRBD1 (6 bases). Germline-derived CDR1 and CDR2 are SQVTM and ANQGSEA. V lost 5 bases, J lost 5 bases, and 18 bases lay in between. The CDR3 runs 14 residues. The CDR3: CSVWQGSGLETQYF. Written as DNA, the CDR3 is TGCAGCGTTTGGCAGGGGTCGGGATTGGAGACCCAGTACTTC.

The rearrangement uses TRBV4-1 and TRBJ2-7, with a weak D call TRBD1 (6 bases). The V gene's germline CDR1 is MGHRA and CDR2 YSYEKL. With 6 bases removed from V and 4 bases from J, the gap between germline ends came to 19 bases. This CDR3 contains 15 residues. As DNA, the CDR3 is TGCGCCAGCAGAATCAGGGGCAACGCGGTGTACGAGCAGTACTTC. This sequence encodes CASRIRGNAVYEQYF.

This clonotype was seen a handful of times. This chain uses TRBV12-3 or TRBV12-4 with TRBJ2-7; 11 bases are a match to TRBD2. The CDR3 has 16 amino acids. Trimming cost V 3 bases and J 7 bases; bases outside gene matches: 11. CDR3 amino acids: CASSFVRLAGSGEQYF. The CDR3 nucleotides are TGTGCCAGCAGTTTTGTCAGACTAGCGGGATCGGGGGAGCAGTACTTC.

The CDR3 sequence is CASSFSGGSSGANVLTF. CDR3 coding DNA: TGTGCCAGCAGTTTTAGCGGGGGAAGCTCTGGGGCCAACGTCCTGACTTTC. The J gene is TRBJ2-6, the V gene TRBV12-3 or TRBV12-4, with 9 bases matching TRBD2. The CDR3 sequence is 17 residues long. The trim removed 3 bases at V and 0 bases at J, leaving 3 bases unmatched.